What follows are 28 T cell receptor beta chains derived from one specimen sequenced in a study of metastatic and nonmetastatic thyroid tumors. All patients were treatment-naive before thyroid surgery. TCRdb re-analyzed the PCR reads using MiXCR. Among tens of thousands of clones listed, about an eighth were seen once. Sample: tumor tissue. The receptor source for this set is a female donor with papillary thyroid cancer or a benign thyroid nodule (not recorded which). Some clones in this sample may be carry-over from other donors' samples.

On this clone: The junction and the germline gene differ at one end; a read error may be behind it. This rearrangement joins TRBV12-3 or TRBV12-4 to TRBJ1-1; no clear D gene. CDR3 length equals 13 residues. In DNA, the CDR3 is TGTGCCAGCAGCCCAGGACTGAGCACTGAAGATTTATTT. Residues: CASSPGLSTEDLF.

The table lists this clone with many counts. The J gene is TRBJ2-3, the V gene TRBV20-1; 13 nucleotides line up with TRBD2. Germline assignment: CDR1 DFQATT and CDR2 SNEGSKA (reference sequence). There are 15 residues in the CDR3. J was trimmed by 5 bases and V by 6 bases; bases with no gene match: 8. The CDR3 region is CSARRLAGGGDTQYF. CDR3 DNA: TGCAGTGCCCGCCGACTAGCGGGAGGAGGAGATACGCAGTATTTT.

This clone was observed a handful of times. A much larger clone lies a single base off, so this may be a read error. The rearrangement joins TRBV7-9 to TRBJ2-7; D gene unclear. Trimming removed 2 bases from V and 5 bases from J, with 13 bases in between. The V gene's germline CDR1 is SEHNR and CDR2 FQNEAQ (reference sequence). This CDR3 is 14 amino acids long. The CDR3 protein is CASSLSSGVDEQYF. The CDR3 DNA is TGTGCCAGCAGCTTATCCAGTGGAGTCGACGAGCAGTACTTC.

This clone was counted many times. V gene TRBV7-6 combines with J gene TRBJ2-1, with TRBD1 identical over 9 bases. J lost 6 bases, V lost 2 bases, and 5 bases had no gene match. The germline V gene has CDR1 SGHVS and CDR2 FNYEAQ. CDR3 length: 15 residues. This CDR3 is CASSLRDRVTNEQFF. The CDR3 DNA reads TGTGCCAGCAGCTTAAGGGACAGGGTGACCAATGAGCAGTTCTTC.

This clone was observed many times. This chain connects TRBV11-2 to TRBJ2-7, with 12 positions matching TRBD2. Per germline, CDR1 SGHAT and CDR2 FQNNGV. The CDR3 has 18 amino acids. The trim removed 5 bases at V and 7 bases at J, leaving 18 bases unmatched. CDR3 protein: CASSTPGLAGTRRGEQYF. The CDR3 DNA reads as TGTGCCAGCAGCACACCGGGACTAGCGGGCACCAGAAGGGGGGAGCAGTACTTC. The variable domain in full, completed from reference TRBV11-2 and TRBJ2-7, reads EAGVAQSPRYKIIEKRQSVAFWCNPISGHATLYWYQQILGQGPKLLIQFQNNGVVDDSQLPKDRFSAERLKGVDSTLKIQPAKLEDSAVYLCASSTPGLAGTRRGEQYFGPGTRLTVT.

This clone was observed at least ten times. The CDR3 DNA reads as TGTGCCAGCAGTCTGGCAGGGGTCGGGACCCAGTACTTC. It translates to CASSLAGVGTQYF. The chain couples TRBV12-3 or TRBV12-4 to TRBJ2-5; TRBD1 is a possible D gene (6 bases). The CDR3 covers 13 residues. V lost 5 bases and J 7 bases, leaving 14 bases between the germline ends.

This clone has ten or more counts. The chain combines TRBV2 with TRBJ1-6; TRBD1 aligns across 7 bases. The CDR3 covers 15 residues. Unmatched junction bases numbered 5, after V lost 6 bases and J lost 3 bases. Germline-derived CDR1 and CDR2 are SNHLY and FYNNEI. The CDR3 region is CASRATGLYNSPLHF. CDR3 bases: TGTGCCAGCAGGGCGACAGGGCTCTATAATTCACCCCTCCACTTT.

This clone was counted many times. This chain joins TRBV11-3 and TRBJ1-6; a weak D match, TRBD1 (5 bases). Germline V gene lookup returns CDR1 SGHNT and CDR2 YENEEA. Trimming stripped 4 bases from V and 6 bases from J, with 16 bases between. This CDR3 contains 16 residues. CDR3 amino acids: CASSSTFRDGNSPLHF. CDR3 in DNA: TGTGCCAGCAGCTCAACTTTCCGGGACGGTAATTCACCCCTCCACTTT. Complete variable domain (other parts from reference TRBV11-3 and TRBJ1-6): EAGVVQSPRYKIIEKKQPVAFWCNPISGHNTLYWYLQNLGQGPELLIRYENEEAVDDSQLPKDRFSAERLKGVDSTLKIQPAELGDSAVYLCASSSTFRDGNSPLHFGNGTRLTVT.

This clone was seen many times. This chain uses TRBV20-1 with TRBJ1-5, with D possibly matching TRBD1 (6 bases). The V end was cut by 3 bases, the J end by 7 bases, with 28 bases between. The CDR3 is 18 residues long. The germline gives CDR1 DFQATT, CDR2 SNEGSKA (reference sequence). CDR3 nucleotide sequence: TGCAGTGCTAGTCCCCAGGCGGGGGGGCCCGGCCGTAGGCAGCCCCAGCATTTT. It translates to CSASPQAGGPGRRQPQHF.

This clone was detected many times. Germline is not matched at one junction end, which may reflect a read error. V and J are TRBV7-7 and TRBJ2-5, with a tentative D call TRBD2 (6 bases). The CDR3 is 12 amino acids. Looked up from germline, CDR1 is SSHAT and CDR2 is FNYEAQ (reference sequence). DNA of the CDR3: TGTGCTAGCAGCACATCCGGGGGGACCCAGTACTTC. Residues: CASSTSGGTQYF.

With respect to this clone: Just one base apart from a much larger clone, this may be a read error. The chain combines TRBV28 with TRBJ1-2, with D possibly matching TRBD1 (5 bases). The V gene's germline CDR1 is MDHEN and CDR2 SYDVKM. The CDR3 loop spans 12 amino acids. V shed 5 bases and J shed 10 bases, with 14 bases lying between them. The CDR3 DNA sequence: TGTGCCAGCAGTCTCTTGGGGGATGTCTACACCTTC. Protein product: CASSLLGDVYTF.

This clone has at least ten counts. V is TRBV20-1 and J is TRBJ2-5; D is possibly TRBD1 (6 bases). With 1 base removed from V and 1 base from J, the gap between germline ends came to 13 bases. Germline-derived CDR1 and CDR2 are DFQATT and SNEGSKA (reference sequence). The CDR3 covers 15 residues. The CDR3 protein is CSARGTRDIQETQYF. The CDR3 nucleotides are TGCAGTGCTAGAGGGACCCGGGACATCCAAGAGACCCAGTACTTC.

A remark on this clone: A clone one base away is much larger, so this may be a read error. V is TRBV12-3 or TRBV12-4 and J is TRBJ1-1; 8 bases are a match to TRBD1. The CDR3 is 14 amino acids. In DNA form, the CDR3 reads TGTGCCAGCAGTCCACAGGGGGAAAACATTGAAGCTTTCTTT. It specifies CASSPQGENIEAFF.

A note on this clone: A much larger clonotype is one base distant, so this may be a read error. Other nucleotide sequences from this sample produce the same CDR3. The chain joins TRBV6-1 to TRBJ2-3; the D call may be TRBD1 or TRBD2 (5 bases each). Germline V lookup: CDR1 MNHNS, CDR2 SASEGT. Trimming shortened V by 8 bases and J by 3 bases, and 15 bases separated the two germline ends. The CDR3 runs to 14 residues. The CDR3 sequence is CASLPGPSTDTQYF. The DNA for the CDR3 is TGTGCCAGCCTACCGGGACCCAGTACAGATACGCAGTATTTT.

At least ten counts were recorded for this clone. The CDR3 loop reads CASSWEGVLRGYTF. CDR3 nucleotides: TGTGCCAGCAGTTGGGAGGGAGTCTTAAGGGGCTACACCTTC. This chain links TRBV28 with TRBJ1-2; no reliable D call. Trimming stripped 4 bases from V and 8 bases from J, with 17 bases between. From germline, CDR1 is MDHEN and CDR2 SYDVKM. CDR3 size: 14 residues.

A note on this clone: It may be a read error: a sequence one base away is much more abundant. The chain has TRBV20-1 and TRBJ1-5; 7 bases fit TRBD1. J lost 6 bases, V lost 7 bases, and 9 bases had no gene match. CDR3 length: 13 amino acids. CDR1 is DFQATT, CDR2 SNEGSKA, per germline (reference sequence). As DNA, the CDR3 is TGCAGTGTTCCAGACAGGGCCAGTCAGCCCCAGCATTTT. The encoded protein is CSVPDRASQPQHF.

This clone showed up just a few times. A much larger clonotype is one base distant, so this may be a read error. This chain connects TRBV29-1 to TRBJ1-1; D is unresolved. CDR3 length: 10 residues. With 1 base removed from V and 12 bases from J, the gap between germline ends came to 9 bases. In germline, CDR1 is SQVTM, CDR2 ANQGSEA. CDR3 protein: CSVEVHGTFF. For the CDR3, the DNA is TGCAGCGTTGAAGTTCACGGCACTTTCTTT.

This clone occurred many times. V is TRBV3-1 and J is TRBJ1-5; no firm D call. The germline V gene encodes CDR1 LGHDT and CDR2 YNNKEL (reference sequence). V was shortened by 4 bases and J by 3 bases, with 13 bases between the two germline ends. This CDR3 is built from 15 residues. The CDR3 DNA is TGTGCCAGCAGCCCCGGAGGGCAGGACAATCAGCCCCAGCATTTT. Its protein product is CASSPGGQDNQPQHF.

This clone was recorded at least ten times. The genes are TRBV6-1 and TRBJ2-7; TRBD1 matches at 12 bases. J lost 6 bases, V lost 5 bases, and 5 bases had no gene match. CDR1 is MNHNS and CDR2 is SASEGT in the germline V gene. CDR3 length equals 14 residues. CDR3 DNA: TGTGCCAGCAGTTGGGACAGGGGGCTGGTCGAGCAGTACTTC. It yields the protein CASSWDRGLVEQYF.

In this sample, this clone turned up many times. The chain joins TRBV30 to TRBJ2-7, with D maybe TRBD2 (5 bases). V was cut by 0 bases and J by 4 bases, with 10 bases left in between. Germline V gene lookup returns CDR1 GTSNPN and CDR2 SVGIG (reference sequence). The length of the CDR3 is 13 residues. For the CDR3, the DNA is TGTGCCTGGAGTGTAGCAGAGGGTTACGAGCAGTACTTC. This codes for CAWSVAEGYEQYF.

At least ten counts were recorded for this clone. The chain couples TRBV28 to TRBJ1-4, with TRBD1 as a possible D gene (5 bases). V lost 9 bases and J 6 bases, leaving 17 bases between the germline ends. The CDR3 runs to 14 residues. CDR1 is MDHEN and CDR2 is SYDVKM in the germline V gene. The CDR3 region is CASFPVGEDEKLFF. The CDR3 DNA sequence: TGTGCCAGTTTCCCGGTGGGGGAGGATGAAAAACTGTTTTTT.

This clone was detected only a few times. The rearrangement links TRBV12-3 or TRBV12-4 to TRBJ1-1; 8 bases align to TRBD1. V shed 5 bases and J 4 bases; nucleotides not matched to a gene: 3. The CDR3 loop spans 13 amino acids. Written as DNA, the CDR3 is TGTGCCAGCAGTCGAACAGGGGGCACTGAAGCTTTCTTT. This codes for CASSRTGGTEAFF.

Remarks on this clone: This may be a read error, as it is one base from a much larger clone. The chain carries TRBV11-2 and TRBJ2-7, with 7 positions matching TRBD2. Looked up from germline, CDR1 is SGHAT and CDR2 is FQNNGV. The V gene end was trimmed by 1 base and the J gene end by 0 bases; junction bases not matched to a gene: 6. The CDR3 length is 16 residues. The CDR3, as DNA: TGTGCCAGCAGCTTAGTGTCCCTAGCGGCCTCCTACGAGCAGTACTTC. It specifies CASSLVSLAASYEQYF.

About this clone itself: A read error may account for a junction end that differs from germline. The CDR3 DNA reads as TGTGCCAGCAGGCCGGGCGGGGCGAACACCAGGGAGCTGTTTTTT. Translated: CASRPGGANTRELFF. The V gene is TRBV7-3, the J gene TRBJ2-2, with a tentative D call TRBD2 (6 bases). Germline V CDR1 and CDR2: SGHTA, FQGTGA. This CDR3 is built from 15 residues. Combining the CDR3 with reference TRBV7-3 and TRBJ2-2 gives the whole variable domain GAGVSQTPSNKVTEKGKYVELRCDPISGHTALYWYRQSLGQGPEFLIYFQGTGAADDSGLPNDRFFAVRPEGSVSTLKIQRTERGDSAVYLCASRPGGANTRELFFGEGSRLTVL.

In the case of this clone: Just one base apart from a much larger clone, this may be a read error. The chain links TRBV12-5 to TRBJ2-6, with D possibly matching TRBD2 (5 bases). V was cut by 6 bases and J by 5 bases, with 11 bases left in between. CDR1 and CDR2 from the germline V gene are LGHNT and FRNRAP. CDR3 size: 14 residues. The CDR3 DNA follows: TGTGCTAGTGGCGAGGGATCCTGGGCCAACGTCCTGACTTTC. Translation: CASGEGSWANVLTF.

There are many counts of this clone. The rearrangement uses TRBV6-1 and TRBJ2-3; no definite D call. The CDR3 runs 14 residues. The V gene's germline CDR1 is MNHNS and CDR2 SASEGT. The germline V and J ends were trimmed by 6 bases and 2 bases, with 12 bases remaining between them. CDR3 region: CASSLSGDTDTQYF. The CDR3 nucleotides are TGTGCCAGCAGCCTCTCGGGTGACACAGATACGCAGTATTTT.

This clone has a count of ten or more. The chain's CDR3 is CASRAGTGVVEQFF. For the CDR3, the DNA is TGTGCCAGCAGAGCCGGGACAGGGGTGGTCGAGCAGTTCTTC. V is TRBV5-5 and J is TRBJ2-1, with 10 bases fitting TRBD1. The CDR3 has 14 residues. The ends lost 5 bases at V and 10 bases at J; junction bases unmatched: 9. The germline V gene encodes CDR1 SGHKS and CDR2 YYEKEE (reference sequence).

This clone appeared many times. The chain employs TRBV2 and TRBJ2-3; 8 bases line up with TRBD2. The length of the CDR3 is 16 residues. Germline assignment: CDR1 SNHLY and CDR2 FYNNEI. J lost 0 bases, V lost 6 bases, and 8 bases had no gene match. The CDR3 DNA reads TGTGCCAGCAGACCCCCCGGGACTAGTAGCACAGATACGCAGTATTTT. It codes for CASRPPGTSSTDTQYF.